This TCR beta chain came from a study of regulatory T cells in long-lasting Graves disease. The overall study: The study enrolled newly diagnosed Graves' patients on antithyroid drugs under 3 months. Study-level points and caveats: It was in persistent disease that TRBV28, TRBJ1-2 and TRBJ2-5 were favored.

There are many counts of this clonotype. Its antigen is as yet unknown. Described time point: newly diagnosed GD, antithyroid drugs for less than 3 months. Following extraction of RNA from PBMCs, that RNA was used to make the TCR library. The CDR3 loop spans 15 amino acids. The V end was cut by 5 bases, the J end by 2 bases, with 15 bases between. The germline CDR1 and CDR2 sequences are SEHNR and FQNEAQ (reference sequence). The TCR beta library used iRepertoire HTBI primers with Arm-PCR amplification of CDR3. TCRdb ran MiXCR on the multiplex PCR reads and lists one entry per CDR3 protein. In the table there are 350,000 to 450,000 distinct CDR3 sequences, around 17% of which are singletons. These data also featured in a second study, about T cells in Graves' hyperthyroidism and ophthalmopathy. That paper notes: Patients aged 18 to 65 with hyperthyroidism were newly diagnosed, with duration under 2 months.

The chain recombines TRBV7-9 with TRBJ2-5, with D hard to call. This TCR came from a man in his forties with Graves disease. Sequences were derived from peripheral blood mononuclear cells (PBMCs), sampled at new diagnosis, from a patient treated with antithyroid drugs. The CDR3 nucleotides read TGTGCCAGCAGCGCCGGGCGGCAGCCTCAAGAGACCCAGTACTTC. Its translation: CASSAGRQPQETQYF. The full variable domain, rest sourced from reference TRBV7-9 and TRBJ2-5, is DTGVSQNPRHKITKRGQNVTFRCDPISEHNRLYWYRQTLGQGPEFLTYFQNEAQLEKSRLLSDRFSAERPKGSFSTLEIQRTEQGDSAMYLCASSAGRQPQETQYFGPGTRLLVL.